Only one count was recorded for the clone carrying this TCR beta chain. What it binds is unknown. The length of the CDR3 is 15 residues. Germline V gene lookup returns CDR1 MGHRA and CDR2 YSYEKL. Trimming cost V 8 bases and J 3 bases, with 16 bases left between them. This sample was taken from a study of OX40 agonist ivuxolimab in advanced cancers. Study-wide background: Patients were treated with ivuxolimab, an agonistic anti-OX40 (CD134) antibody. Patients receiving dose escalation had hepatocellular carcinoma, melanoma, renal cell or head and neck cancer. Prior checkpoint blockade (anti-PD-1, anti-PD-L1 or anti-CTLA-4) was permitted; under 50% had it.

Data came from immunoSEQ multiplex PCR; TCRdb stores just in-frame clones and leaves some out. The table lists 66,000 or so clones, roughly 90% of them singletons, with more than 20% in the top ten. Broader study findings: Circulating CD4+ and CD8+ T cells showed clonal expansion by week 6 at 0.1 to 3.0 mg/kg.

Sample: CD4+ or CD8+ T cells sorted from blood, taken in a trial of the OX40 agonist ivuxolimab. V gene TRBV4-1 combines with J gene TRBJ2-2; D might be TRBD1 (5 bases). This clonotype was sampled from an adult with an advanced solid tumor such as melanoma, head and neck, liver or kidney cancer. The CDR3 sequence is CASRGPQVYTGELFF. The CDR3 DNA is TGCGCCAGCCGTGGGCCACAGGTATACACCGGGGAGCTGTTTTTT.